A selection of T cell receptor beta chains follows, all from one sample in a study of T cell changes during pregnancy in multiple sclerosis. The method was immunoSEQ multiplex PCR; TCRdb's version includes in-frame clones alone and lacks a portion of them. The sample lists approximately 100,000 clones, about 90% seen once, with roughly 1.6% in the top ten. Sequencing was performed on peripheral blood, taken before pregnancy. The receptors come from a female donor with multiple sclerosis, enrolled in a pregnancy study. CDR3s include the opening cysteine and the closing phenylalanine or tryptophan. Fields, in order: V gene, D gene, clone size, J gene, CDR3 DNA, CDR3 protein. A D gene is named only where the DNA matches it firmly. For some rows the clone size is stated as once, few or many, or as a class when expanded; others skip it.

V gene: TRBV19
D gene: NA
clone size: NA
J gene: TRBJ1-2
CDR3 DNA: TGTGCCACCCGGACAGACTCGTATGGCTACACCTTC
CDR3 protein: CATRTDSYGYTF

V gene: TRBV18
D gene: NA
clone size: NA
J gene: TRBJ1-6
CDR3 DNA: TGTGCCAGCTCACCACGAAGTCAGGAAAATTCACCCCTCCACTTT
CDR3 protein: CASSPRSQENSPLHF

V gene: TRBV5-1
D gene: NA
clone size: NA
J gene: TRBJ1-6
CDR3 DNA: TGCGCCAGCAGCTTTAATCGGGATAATTCACCCCTCCACTTT
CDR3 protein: CASSFNRDNSPLHF

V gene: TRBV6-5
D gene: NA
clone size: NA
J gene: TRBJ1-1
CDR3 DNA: TGTGCCAGCAGTACAGGGAACACTGAAGCTTTCTTT
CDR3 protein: CASSTGNTEAFF

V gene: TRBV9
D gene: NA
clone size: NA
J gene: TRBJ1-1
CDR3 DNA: TGTGCCAGCAGCGTAGCGGTGGGGGGTCATGCTGAAGCTTTCTTT
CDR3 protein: CASSVAVGGHAEAFF

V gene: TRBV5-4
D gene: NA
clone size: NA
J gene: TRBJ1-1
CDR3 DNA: TGTGCCAGCAGCTTGGGAGTCAAGGCCGGAGGAGACACTGAAGCTTTCTTT
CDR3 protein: CASSLGVKAGGDTEAFF

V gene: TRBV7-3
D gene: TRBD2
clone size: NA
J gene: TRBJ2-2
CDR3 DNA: TGTGCCAGCAGCTTAAGTCAGCGGGAGGGAAACACCGGGGAGCTGTTTTTT
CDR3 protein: CASSLSQREGNTGELFF

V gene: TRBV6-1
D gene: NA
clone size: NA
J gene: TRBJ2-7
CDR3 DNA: TGTGCCAGCAGTCCCCGGAGAGGGTCCTACGAGCAGTACTTC
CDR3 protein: CASSPRRGSYEQYF

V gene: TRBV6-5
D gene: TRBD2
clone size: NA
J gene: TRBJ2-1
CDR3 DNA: TGTGCCAGCAGTTACGGAGCGGGAGATGGGGGGAATGAGCAGTTCTTC
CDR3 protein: CASSYGAGDGGNEQFF

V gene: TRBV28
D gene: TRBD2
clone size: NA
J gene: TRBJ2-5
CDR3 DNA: TGTGCCAGCAGTTTCCACCTAGCGGGAGCCGAACCAAACAAGGAGACCCAGTACTTC
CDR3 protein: CASSFHLAGAEPNKETQYF

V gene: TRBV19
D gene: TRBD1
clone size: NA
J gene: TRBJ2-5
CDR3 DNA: TGTGCCAGTAGTATCTTGGGACAGGTAGAGACCCAGTACTTC
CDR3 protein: CASSILGQVETQYF

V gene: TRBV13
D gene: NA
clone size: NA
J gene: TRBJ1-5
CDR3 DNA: TGTGCCAGCAGCTTAACGCAGAAAAATCAGCCCCAGCATTTT
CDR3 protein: CASSLTQKNQPQHF

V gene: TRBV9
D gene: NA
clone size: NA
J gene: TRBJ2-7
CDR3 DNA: TGTGCCAGCAGCGTATTAGGGGCTTCCGGTGGCGAGCAGTACTTC
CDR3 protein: CASSVLGASGGEQYF

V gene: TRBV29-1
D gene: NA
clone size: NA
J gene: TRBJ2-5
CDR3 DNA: TGCAGCGTTGAAGTCTCCCAAGAGACCCAGTACTTC
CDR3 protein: CSVEVSQETQYF

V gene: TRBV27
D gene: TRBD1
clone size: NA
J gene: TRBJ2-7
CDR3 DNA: TGTGCCAGCAGTTTAACCTCCGGGACAGTGTCCTACGAGCAGTACTTC
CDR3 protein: CASSLTSGTVSYEQYF

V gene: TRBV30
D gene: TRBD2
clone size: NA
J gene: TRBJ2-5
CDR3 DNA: TGTGCCTGGAGCCCGGGACTAGCGGGAGGGGGGGGGTGGACCCAGTACTTC
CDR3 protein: CAWSPGLAGGGGWTQYF

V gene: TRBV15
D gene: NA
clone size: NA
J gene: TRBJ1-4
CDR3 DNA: TGTGCCACCAGCAGCCGGGGAGAATGGAACGAAAAACTGTTTTTT
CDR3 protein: CATSSRGEWNEKLFF

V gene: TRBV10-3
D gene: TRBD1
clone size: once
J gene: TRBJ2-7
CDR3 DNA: TGTGCCATCAGTACCGGGACAGGGGGCTCCGAGCAGTACTTC
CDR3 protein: CAISTGTGGSEQYF

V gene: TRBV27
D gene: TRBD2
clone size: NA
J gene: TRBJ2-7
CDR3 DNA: TGTGCCAGCAGTGGGCTAGCGGGCGACGAGCAGTACTTC
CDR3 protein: CASSGLAGDEQYF

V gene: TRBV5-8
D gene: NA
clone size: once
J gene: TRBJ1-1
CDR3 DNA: TGTGCCAGCAGCGAAACACAGATAGAAGCTTTCTTT
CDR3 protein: CASSETQIEAFF

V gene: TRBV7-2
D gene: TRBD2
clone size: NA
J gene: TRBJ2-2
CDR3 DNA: TGTGCCAGCACCCGGGGACTAAACACCGGGGAGCTGTTTTTT
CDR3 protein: CASTRGLNTGELFF

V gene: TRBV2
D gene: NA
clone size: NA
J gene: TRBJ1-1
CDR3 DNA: TGTGCCAGCACCTACAGGGTTACTATGAACACTGAAGCTTTCTTT
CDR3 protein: CASTYRVTMNTEAFF

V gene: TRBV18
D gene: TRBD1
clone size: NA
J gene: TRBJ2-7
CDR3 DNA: TGTGCCAGCTCACCGGGACAGACCGCCTACGAGCAGTACTTC
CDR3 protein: CASSPGQTAYEQYF

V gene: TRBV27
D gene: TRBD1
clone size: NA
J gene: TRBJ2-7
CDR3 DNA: TGTGCCAGCAGTTCCAAATTGACAGGGGGCCCCTACGAGCAGTACTTC
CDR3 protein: CASSSKLTGGPYEQYF

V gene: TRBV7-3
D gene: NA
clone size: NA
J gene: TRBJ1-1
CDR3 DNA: TGTGCCAGCAGCTTAAACGGGTACACTGAAGCTTTCTTT
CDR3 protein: CASSLNGYTEAFF

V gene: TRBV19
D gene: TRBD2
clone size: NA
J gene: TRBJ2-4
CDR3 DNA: TGTGCCAGTAGTATACAGACTAGCGGGAGTCGGAACATTCAGTACTTC
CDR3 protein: CASSIQTSGSRNIQYF

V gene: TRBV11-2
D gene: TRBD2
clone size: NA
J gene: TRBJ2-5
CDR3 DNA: TGTGCCAGCAGCTTACGGGAACTAGCGGGAGTGATGGAGACCCAGTACTTC
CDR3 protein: CASSLRELAGVMETQYF

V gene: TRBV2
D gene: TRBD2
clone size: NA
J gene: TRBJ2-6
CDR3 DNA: TGTGCCAGCAGTGAATATGGGGGGGAAGGGGCCAACGTCCTGACTTTC
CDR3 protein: CASSEYGGEGANVLTF

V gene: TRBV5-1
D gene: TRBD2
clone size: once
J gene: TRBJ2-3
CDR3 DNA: TGCGCCAGCAGCTTGTTAGCGGGGGGCACAGATACGCAGTATTTT
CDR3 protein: CASSLLAGGTDTQYF

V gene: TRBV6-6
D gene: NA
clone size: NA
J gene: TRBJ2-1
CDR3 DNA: TGTGCCAGCTCCCTGAGTCTAGCCTACAATGAGCAGTTCTTC
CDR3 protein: CASSLSLAYNEQFF

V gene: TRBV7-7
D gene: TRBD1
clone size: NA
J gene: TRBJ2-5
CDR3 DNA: TGTGCTAGCAGCCTCCTACAGGGGGTACAAGAGACCCAGTACTTC
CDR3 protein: CASSLLQGVQETQYF

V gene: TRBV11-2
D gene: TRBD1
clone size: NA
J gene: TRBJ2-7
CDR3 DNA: TGTGCCAGCAGCTCCCCCAGAGGGGGCTCGTTAACCTACGAGCAGTACTTC
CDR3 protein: CASSSPRGGSLTYEQYF

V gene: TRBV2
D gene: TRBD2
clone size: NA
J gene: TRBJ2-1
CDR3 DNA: TGTGCCAGCAGTCTCTTTCTAGCGGGAGATGGGAATGAGCAGTTCTTC
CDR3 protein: CASSLFLAGDGNEQFF

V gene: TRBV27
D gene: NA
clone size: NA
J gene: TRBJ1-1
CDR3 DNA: TGTGCCAGCCGCCAAGGGGGACGGACTGAAGCTTTCTTT
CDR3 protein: CASRQGGRTEAFF

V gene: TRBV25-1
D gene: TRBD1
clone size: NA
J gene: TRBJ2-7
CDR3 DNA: TGTGCCAGCAGCGCGCGGACAGGGCGACGCTACGAGCAGTACTTC
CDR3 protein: CASSARTGRRYEQYF

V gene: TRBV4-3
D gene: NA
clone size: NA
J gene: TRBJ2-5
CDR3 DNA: TGCGCCAGCAGCCAAGAGTCCAGGGTCGCGACCCAGTACTTC
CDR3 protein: CASSQESRVATQYF

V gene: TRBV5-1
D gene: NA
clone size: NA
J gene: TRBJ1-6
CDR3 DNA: TGCGCCAGCAGCTTGGCCTTTTCGGGTCCAGGGGCTCTTCGATCACCCCTCCACTTT
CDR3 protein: CASSLAFSGPGALRSPLHF

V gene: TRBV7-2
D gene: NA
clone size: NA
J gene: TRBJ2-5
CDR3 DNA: TGTGCCAGCAGCTTAGGGCATCAAGAGACCCAGTACTTC
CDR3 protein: CASSLGHQETQYF

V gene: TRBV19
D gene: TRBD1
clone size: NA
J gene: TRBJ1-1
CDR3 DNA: TGTGCCAGTAGTATTACAGGGGGTTACACTGAAGCTTTCTTT
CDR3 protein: CASSITGGYTEAFF

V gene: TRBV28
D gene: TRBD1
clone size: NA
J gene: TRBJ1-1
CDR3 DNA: TGTGCCAGCAGTATGTACAGGGGGCGGGGTACTGAAGCTTTCTTT
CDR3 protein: CASSMYRGRGTEAFF

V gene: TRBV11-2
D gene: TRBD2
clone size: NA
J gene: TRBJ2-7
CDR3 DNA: TGTGCCAGCAGCTCGGCCGGGACTAGCCCTCTGTCGGCCTACGAGCAGTACTTC
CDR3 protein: CASSSAGTSPLSAYEQYF

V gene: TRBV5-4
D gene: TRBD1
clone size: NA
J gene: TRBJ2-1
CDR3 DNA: TGTGCCAGCAGCTTGAGGACAGGGAACTACAATGAGCAGTTCTTC
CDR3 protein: CASSLRTGNYNEQFF

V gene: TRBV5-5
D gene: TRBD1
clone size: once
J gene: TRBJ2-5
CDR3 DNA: TGTGCCAGCAGTTATCAACAGGGGTGGGAGACCCAGTACTTC
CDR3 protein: CASSYQQGWETQYF

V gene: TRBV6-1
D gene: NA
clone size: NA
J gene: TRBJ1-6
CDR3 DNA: TGTGCCAGCAGTGTAACAGGTGGTTCACCCCTCCACTTT
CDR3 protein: CASSVTGGSPLHF

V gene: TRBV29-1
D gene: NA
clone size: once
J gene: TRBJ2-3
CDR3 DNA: TGCAGCGTTGAAGATCGTAGCCGAACTAGCACAGATACGCAGTATTTT
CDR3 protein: CSVEDRSRTSTDTQYF

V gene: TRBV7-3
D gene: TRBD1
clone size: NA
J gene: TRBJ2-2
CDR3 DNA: TGTGCCAGCAGCTCGCCGGGACAGGGGGCCGGGGAGCTGTTTTTT
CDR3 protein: CASSSPGQGAGELFF

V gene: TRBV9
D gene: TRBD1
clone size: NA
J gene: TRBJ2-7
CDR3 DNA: TGTGCCAGCAGCGGCTCCGGGACAGCAGGATACGAGCAGTACTTC
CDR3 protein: CASSGSGTAGYEQYF

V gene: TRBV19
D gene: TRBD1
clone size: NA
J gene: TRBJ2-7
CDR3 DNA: TGTGCCAGTAGTATGGTAGGGGGCTTGTTCGAGCAGTACTTC
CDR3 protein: CASSMVGGLFEQYF

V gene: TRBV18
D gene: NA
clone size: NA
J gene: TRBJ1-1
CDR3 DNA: TGTGCCAGCTCACCATCGCGTTCCACTGAAGCTTTCTTT
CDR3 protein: CASSPSRSTEAFF

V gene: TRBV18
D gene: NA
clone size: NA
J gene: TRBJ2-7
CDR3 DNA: TGTGCCAGCTCCCAGAGAGGGGGGGTACCCTCCTACGAGCAGTACTTC
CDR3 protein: CASSQRGGVPSYEQYF

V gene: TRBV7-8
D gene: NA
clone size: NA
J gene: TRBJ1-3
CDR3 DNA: TGTGCCAGCAGCTTAGCAGCCTCTGGAAACACCATATATTTT
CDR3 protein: CASSLAASGNTIYF

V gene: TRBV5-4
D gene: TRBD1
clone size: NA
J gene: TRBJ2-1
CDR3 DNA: TGTGCCAGCATAGGACAGGGGGCGAATGAGCAGTTCTTC
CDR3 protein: CASIGQGANEQFF

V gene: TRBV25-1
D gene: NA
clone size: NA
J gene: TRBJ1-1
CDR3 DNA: TGTGCCAGCAGAGGCCCCGCGGGTGGAATGAGCACTGAAGCTTTCTTT
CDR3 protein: CASRGPAGGMSTEAFF

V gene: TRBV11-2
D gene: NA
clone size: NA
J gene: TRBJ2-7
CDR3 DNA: TGTGCCAGCGTTGAGGACAGAAACTACGAGCAGTACTTC
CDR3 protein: CASVEDRNYEQYF

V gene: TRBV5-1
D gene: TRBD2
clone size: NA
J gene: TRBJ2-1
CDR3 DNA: TGCGCCAGCAGCTTTAGCGGGAGGGCCGATAATGAGCAGTTCTTC
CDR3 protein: CASSFSGRADNEQFF

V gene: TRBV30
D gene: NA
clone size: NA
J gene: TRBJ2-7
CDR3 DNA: TGTGCCTGGAGTAACCGGGACTACGAGCAGTACTTC
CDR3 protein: CAWSNRDYEQYF

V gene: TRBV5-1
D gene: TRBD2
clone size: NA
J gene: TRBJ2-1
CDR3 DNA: TGCGCCAGCAGCCCCCTGGGACTAGAGGGAAATGAGCAGTTCTTC
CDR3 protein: CASSPLGLEGNEQFF